These T cell receptor beta chains were read from a single sample in a study of CD8+ T cells in alopecia areata. TCRdb's copy holds only in-frame clones and misses some; the assay was immunoSEQ multiplex PCR. The repertoire includes 90,000 or so clones, about 40% of them detected once, and around 20% sits in the top ten. Sequenced material: CD8+ T cells sorted from blood, taken at week 24, from a patient treated with tofacitinib. The receptor set was obtained from a human donor with alopecia areata. The CDR3 runs from the conserved cysteine through the conserved F or W. A D gene is named only where the DNA matches it firmly. Size is stated for part of the rows, as once, few or many counts, or as a class when the clone is expanded.

TRBJ2-5 NA NA TRBV18 TGTGCCAGCTCACGAGACAGGCCACCACAAGAGACCCAGTACTTC CASSRDRPPQETQYF
TRBJ2-7 NA NA TRBV4-1 TGCGCCAGCAGCCAAGCTGACAGGTTAGGGGACGAGCAGTACTTC CASSQADRLGDEQYF
TRBJ1-1 NA TRBD1 TRBV27 TGTGCCAAAACAGGGGGCTCGGACACTGAAGCTTTCTTT CAKTGGSDTEAFF
TRBJ2-1 once TRBD2 TRBV7-9 TGTGCCAGCAGCCTGGAACGGGGGGGTGAGCAGTTCTTC CASSLERGGEQFF
TRBJ1-2 few NA TRBV7-2 TGTGCCAGCAGCTTAGCGCCGGAGGGGCACTATGGCTACACCTTC CASSLAPEGHYGYTF
TRBJ2-4 NA NA TRBV27 TGTGCCAGCAGTTTACGCGGACAGTCGGGGGGTCAGTACTTC CASSLRGQSGGQYF
TRBJ1-1 few NA TRBV9 TGTGCCAGCAGCGCCTGGGACACGTCCATGAACACTGAAGCTTTCTTT CASSAWDTSMNTEAFF
TRBJ1-5 NA NA TRBV4-1 TGCGCCAGCAGCCTCGAAACGGGACACCTCAATCAGCCCCAGCATTTT CASSLETGHLNQPQHF
TRBJ2-4 few NA TRBV2 TGTGCCAGCAGTGAAAGGGCGCAAGCGGGAGCCAAAAACATTCAGTACTTC CASSERAQAGAKNIQYF
TRBJ2-7 few NA TRBV28 TGTGCCAGCAGTTTCCACGGCGGCTCCTACGAGCAGTACTTC CASSFHGGSYEQYF
TRBJ1-2 few TRBD1 TRBV19 TGTGCCAGTAGTACTACTCTGGCAGGGGGATTCTATGGCTACACCTTC CASSTTLAGGFYGYTF
TRBJ2-3 NA NA TRBV5-1 TGCGCCAGCAGCGGAGGACTACCACACCCTAGCACAGATACGCAGTATTTT CASSGGLPHPSTDTQYF
TRBJ2-1 few TRBD2 TRBV9 TGTGCCAGCAGCGGACTAGCGGCTAGGCAGTTCTTC CASSGLAARQFF
TRBJ2-7 few TRBD2 TRBV2 TGTGCCAGCAGTAGCGGGAGGCTTACCTACGAGCAGTACTTC CASSSGRLTYEQYF
TRBJ2-1 NA NA TRBV4-1 TGCGCCAGCAGCCAAGATCGGAGGGAGCAGTTCTTC CASSQDRREQFF
TRBJ2-1 NA NA TRBV9 TGTGCCAGCAGCGTAGCAGGGCCCATTGGGAATGAGCAGTTCTTC CASSVAGPIGNEQFF
TRBJ2-3 NA TRBD2 TRBV23-1 TGCGCCAGCACGCGGTCCGGGGGTACGCGGCGGGAGGGTTGCACAGATACGCAGTATTTT CASTRSGGTRREGCTDTQYF
TRBJ1-1 NA TRBD1 TRBV7-9 TGTGCCAGCAGCCCCAGGGGGGGGACTGAAGCTTTCTTT CASSPRGGTEAFF
TRBJ2-6 NA NA TRBV4-3 TGCGCCAGCAGCCAAACCACAACAGGGAACGGGGCCAACGTCCTGACTTTC CASSQTTTGNGANVLTF
TRBJ1-1 few NA TRBV30 TGTGCCTGGAGTCCCTCGTGGAACACTGAAGCTTTCTTT CAWSPSWNTEAFF
TRBJ2-7 NA NA TRBV14 TGTGCCAGCAGCCAAGTAATGGGTGTTCGAGAGCAGTACTTC CASSQVMGVREQYF
TRBJ2-5 NA NA TRBV7-9 TGTGCCAGCAGACCTACCGGGTTACAAGAGACCCAGTACTTC CASRPTGLQETQYF
TRBJ2-3 NA NA TRBV4-3 TGCGCCAGCAGCCAAGGGCCAGGCCCGGGTGATACGCAGTATTTT CASSQGPGPGDTQYF
TRBJ2-7 NA NA TRBV7-6 TGTGCCAGCAGCTTAGAGGCTAGCGCCTACGAGCAGTACTTC CASSLEASAYEQYF
TRBJ2-2 NA NA TRBV14 TGTGCCAGCAGCCGTGTTCGGGGCACCTGGAACACCGGGGAGCTGTTTTTT CASSRVRGTWNTGELFF
TRBJ2-7 few NA TRBV6-1 TGTGCCAGCAGTGATCCCGCCACGAGGGAGCAGTACTTC CASSDPATREQYF
TRBJ2-1 NA NA TRBV7-9 TGTGCCAGCAGCTTATTTACTACTACAATCAATGAGCAGTTCTTC CASSLFTTTINEQFF
TRBJ2-7 few NA TRBV7-9 TGTGCCAGCAGCTGGACTGCCTACGAGCAGTACTTC CASSWTAYEQYF
TRBJ2-1 NA TRBD2 TRBV10-2 TGCGCCAGCAGGGCTAGCGGCAGATACAATGAGCAGTTCTTC CASRASGRYNEQFF
TRBJ1-5 NA TRBD1 TRBV7-9 TGTGCCAGCAGCTTAACTCTAGGGGGCTTCAATCAGCCCCAGCATTTT CASSLTLGGFNQPQHF
TRBJ2-7 NA NA TRBV14 TGTGCCAGCAGCCAAGTTGGGGGCCTAAGCTCCTACGAGCAGTACTTC CASSQVGGLSSYEQYF
TRBJ2-5 NA NA TRBV4-1 TGCGCCAGCAGCCCAACGGAAGAGACCCAGTACTTC CASSPTEETQYF
TRBJ2-1 NA NA TRBV5-1 TGCGCCAGCAGCTTGGGACAGAACTCCTACAATGAGCAGTTCTTC CASSLGQNSYNEQFF
TRBJ1-2 NA NA TRBV18 TGTGCCAGCTCATCACCCGACAGAGCCTATGGCTACACCTTC CASSSPDRAYGYTF
TRBJ2-1 NA TRBD2 TRBV4-3 TGCGCCAGCAGTCCAAGCGGGAGTTTCAATGAGCAGTTCTTC CASSPSGSFNEQFF
TRBJ2-1 NA TRBD2 TRBV27 TGTGCCAGCGTTAGCGGGCGCAATGAGCAGTTCTTC CASVSGRNEQFF
TRBJ2-7 NA TRBD1 TRBV6-1 TGTGCCAGCAGTGACAAGGGACAGGGGTACGAGCAGTACTTC CASSDKGQGYEQYF
TRBJ2-2 NA TRBD1 TRBV5-1 TGCGCCAGCAGCTTCCGTGACAGGGGGAACACCGGGGAGCTGTTTTTT CASSFRDRGNTGELFF
TRBJ2-2 NA TRBD2 TRBV11-2 TGTGCCAGCAGCTCACAAGTCTATCCTAGCGGACCTCAAGCCGGGGAGCTGTTTTTT CASSSQVYPSGPQAGELFF
TRBJ2-7 few TRBD1 TRBV13 TGTGCCAGCAGCTCGGGACAGGCAATCTACGAGCAGTACTTC CASSSGQAIYEQYF
TRBJ2-3 NA NA TRBV9 TGTGCCAGCAGCAGTTCTGATACGCAGTATTTT CASSSSDTQYF
TRBJ2-6 NA NA TRBV7-3 TGTGCCAGCAGCACAGAAGGGACACGGACCGGGGCCAACGTCCTGACTTTC CASSTEGTRTGANVLTF
TRBJ2-7 few NA TRBV7-9 TGTGCCAGCAGCCACCGGGACGGAAACATCTACGAGCAGTACTTC CASSHRDGNIYEQYF
TRBJ2-3 few TRBD2 TRBV4-2 TGTGCCAGCAGCCAAGATCTAGCGGGAGGGAGCACAGATACGCAGTATTTT CASSQDLAGGSTDTQYF
TRBJ2-1 NA TRBD2 TRBV7-2 TGTGCCAGCAGCTTAGGCTGGCTAGCGGGGTTCTCCTACAATGAGCAGTTCTTC CASSLGWLAGFSYNEQFF
TRBJ1-4 few NA TRBV29-1 TGCAGCGGAGCCGGGACGGACGCTGAAAAACTGTTTTTT CSGAGTDAEKLFF